The next 22 T cell receptor beta chains were all read from a single sample in a study of blood T cell repertoires in COVID-19 (dated by TCRdb to the early 2020s). The method behind the library was the immunoSEQ multiplex PCR assay. TCRdb carries this immuneACCESS record with in-frame sequences only. Its versions omit some clonotypes, under half of them owing to an unresolved V gene in the studies checked, with the rest unexplained. The table for this sample lists around 77,000 clones; about 80% of them were counted only once. The top ten hold around 7% of the sample. Sequencing was done on a sample of peripheral blood. The receptor set was obtained from a man aged 30 to 45 with COVID-19, enrolled during active disease.

The CDR3: CASSLAPGGTQHF. The CDR3 DNA reads TGTGCCAGCAGTTTGGCCCCCGGGGGGACCCAGCATTTT. J is TRBJ1-5 and V is TRBV27; tentatively, D is TRBD1 (5 bases). The V end lost 3 bases, the J end lost 11 bases, and 14 bases lay between the germline ends. This CDR3 has 13 amino acids. Germline lookup yields CDR1 MNHEY and CDR2 SMNVEV (reference sequence).

This sequence joins TRBV2 and TRBJ1-1; D not resolved. The germline V gene encodes CDR1 SNHLY and CDR2 FYNNEI. The CDR3 has 14 residues. V dropped 4 bases and J dropped 0 bases, with 9 bases sitting between them. CDR3 nucleotides: TGTGCCAGCAGTGTTGCGGGATTGAACACTGAAGCTTTCTTT. Residues: CASSVAGLNTEAFF. Filled out from reference TRBV2 and TRBJ1-1, the complete variable domain reads EPEVTQTPSHQVTQMGQEVILRCVPISNHLYFYWYRQILGQKVEFLVSFYNNEISEKSEIFDDQFSVERPDGSNFTLKIRSTKLEDSAMYFCASSVAGLNTEAFFGQGTRLTVV.

V and J are TRBV19 and TRBJ2-5; TRBD1 matches at 8 bases. The CDR3 totals 15 residues. V dropped 3 bases and J dropped 5; count of bases not matched to a gene: 8. CDR1 is LNHDA and CDR2 is SQIVND in the germline V gene (reference sequence). In nucleotides, the CDR3 is TGTGCCAGTAGTATGCCCGGTCAGGGGGCGGAGACCCAGTACTTC. Protein: CASSMPGQGAETQYF.

Only one count was recorded for this clone. The chain combines TRBV19 with TRBJ2-3, with 12 bases fitting TRBD2. Trimming cost V 0 bases and J 5 bases; bases outside gene matches: 6. In germline, CDR1 is LNHDA, CDR2 SQIVND (reference sequence). The CDR3 loop spans 17 amino acids. CDR3 sequence: CASSIDPGLAGRDTQYF. CDR3 sequence (DNA): TGTGCCAGTAGTATAGATCCGGGACTAGCGGGTCGAGATACGCAGTATTTT.

V and J are TRBV18 and TRBJ1-5, with TRBD1 identical over 7 bases. In germline, CDR1 is KGHSH, CDR2 LQKENI. The CDR3 is 16 amino acids. V shed 4 bases, J shed 7 bases, and the junction held 13 bases outside the gene matches. CDR3 protein: CASSQQPTGAGQPQHF. The CDR3 DNA follows: TGTGCCAGCTCACAACAACCTACAGGGGCGGGACAGCCCCAGCATTTT.

The chain links TRBV12-5 to TRBJ2-1; TRBD1 matches 9 bases. The CDR3 spans 13 residues. Germline V gene lookup returns CDR1 LGHNT and CDR2 FRNRAP. V lost 5 bases to trimming and J lost 10 bases; unmatched junction nucleotides: 6. The CDR3 is CASGRTGVGEQFF. The CDR3 bases are TGTGCTAGTGGTCGGACAGGGGTAGGCGAGCAGTTCTTC.

The chain links TRBV27 to TRBJ2-7; D possibly corresponds to TRBD2 (5 bases). The V end lost 6 bases, the J end lost 2 bases, and 11 bases lay between the germline ends. Germline CDR1 MNHEY, CDR2 SMNVEV (reference sequence). CDR3 length equals 13 residues. The CDR3 coding sequence is TGTGCCAGCAGCGTGACTACAACCTACGAGCAGTACTTC. Encoded protein: CASSVTTTYEQYF.

V is TRBV30 and J is TRBJ1-2; TRBD1 is a possible D gene (6 bases). Germline-derived CDR1 and CDR2 are GTSNPN and SVGIG (reference sequence). Trimming removed 5 bases from V and 2 bases from J, with 12 bases in between. The CDR3 has 13 residues. CDR3 sequence reads: CAWSHGQNYGYTF. CDR3 nucleotides: TGTGCCTGGTCCCACGGACAGAACTATGGCTACACCTTC.

The gene calls are TRBV6-1 and TRBJ1-5; D call uncertain. The germline V and J ends were trimmed by 4 bases and 3 bases, with 16 bases remaining between them. Germline-derived CDR1 and CDR2 are MNHNS and SASEGT. CDR3 length: 16 amino acids. CDR3 sequence reads: CASSVGGLRDNQPQHF. The CDR3 nucleotides are TGTGCCAGCAGTGTCGGAGGGCTGAGGGACAATCAGCCCCAGCATTTT.

The genes are TRBV19 and TRBJ1-3, with D possibly being TRBD1 (5 bases). Germline V CDR1 and CDR2: LNHDA, SQIVND (reference sequence). V was trimmed by 6 bases and J by 2 bases, leaving 14 bases between them. CDR3 length equals 15 residues. Written as DNA, the CDR3 is TGTGCCAGTAGCCGGGGGTCGGGGACTGGAAACACCATATATTTT. Residues: CASSRGSGTGNTIYF.

The chain uses TRBV5-1 and TRBJ2-7; 7 nucleotides match TRBD1. Per germline, CDR1 SGHRS and CDR2 YFSETQ. The CDR3 sequence is 13 residues long. With 1 base clipped from V and 5 bases from J, the junction kept 3 bases outside the gene matches. CDR3 protein: CASSLTGENEQYF. Here the CDR3 DNA reads TGCGCCAGCAGCTTGACAGGGGAGAACGAGCAGTACTTC.

The CDR3 coding sequence is TGCGCCAGCAGCATTGTAGCGGGAGGGCCCCACGAGCAGTACTTC. Protein product: CASSIVAGGPHEQYF. The V and J genes are TRBV5-1 and TRBJ2-7; TRBD2 matches 11 bases. This CDR3 region has 15 residues. Trimming removed 4 bases from V and 5 bases from J; junction bases left unmatched: 8. CDR1 is SGHRS, CDR2 YFSETQ, per germline.

V is TRBV30 and J is TRBJ2-1; no firm D call. Germline CDR1 and CDR2: GTSNPN and SVGIG (reference sequence). The CDR3 is 12 residues long. Trimming removed 5 bases from V and 7 bases from J, with 12 bases in between. The DNA for the CDR3 is TGTGCCTGGTACCGATCCGGGAATGAGCAGTTCTTC. Its protein product is CAWYRSGNEQFF.

The table lists this clone with a count of one. The rearrangement uses TRBV28 and TRBJ2-3; 8 positions match TRBD2. After removal of 6 bases from V and 3 bases from J, the junction contained 5 bases not matched to a gene. The V gene's germline CDR1 is MDHEN and CDR2 SYDVKM. The CDR3 sequence is 14 residues long. The CDR3 coding sequence is TGTGCCAGCAGCAGCGGGGGCCGAACAGATACGCAGTATTTT. Translation: CASSSGGRTDTQYF.

The rearrangement links TRBV28 to TRBJ2-7; the match to TRBD1 covers 7 bases. Germline CDR1 reads MDHEN; CDR2 reads SYDVKM. Trimming took 5 bases from V and 2 from J; bases not matched to a gene: 9. The CDR3 is 15 residues long. The CDR3 here is CASSALTGTPYEQYF. As DNA, the CDR3 is TGTGCCAGCAGTGCATTGACAGGGACCCCCTACGAGCAGTACTTC.

V is TRBV28 and J is TRBJ2-7, with TRBD1 matching 9 bases. Losses at the gene ends were 6 bases for V and 6 bases for J; bases not matched to a gene: 12. Germline assignment: CDR1 MDHEN and CDR2 SYDVKM. The CDR3 has 15 amino acids. CDR3 sequence reads: CASRGAGTGSLEQYF. As DNA, the CDR3 is TGTGCCAGCAGAGGAGCCGGGACAGGGAGTCTCGAGCAGTACTTC.

The chain combines TRBV9 with TRBJ1-5; a weak D match, TRBD1 (6 bases). Looked up from germline, CDR1 is SGDLS and CDR2 is YYNGEE. Trimming removed 2 bases from V and 6 bases from J, with 15 bases in between. CDR3 length: 15 amino acids. The CDR3 sequence: CASSVGRGDGQPQHF. As DNA, the CDR3 is TGTGCCAGCAGCGTGGGCAGGGGAGACGGTCAGCCCCAGCATTTT.

The V call is TRBV6-2 or TRBV6-3, the J call TRBJ2-7; 9 bases map to TRBD1. CDR1 and CDR2 from the germline V gene are MNHEY and SVGEGT. CDR3 length: 14 amino acids. Trimming took 5 bases from V and 5 from J; bases not matched to a gene: 7. The CDR3 here is CASSVRDRADEQYF. The CDR3 nucleotides are TGTGCCAGCAGTGTCCGGGACAGGGCCGACGAGCAGTACTTC.

The genes are TRBV11-2 and TRBJ2-5; D unresolved. The length of the CDR3 is 15 residues. In germline, CDR1 is SGHAT, CDR2 FQNNGV. Trimming cost V 5 bases and J 5 bases, with 18 bases left between them. In nucleotides, the CDR3 is TGTGCCAGCAGCCGTTGGGCTCCATCTGGGGAGACCCAGTACTTC. Protein: CASSRWAPSGETQYF.

This clone was observed a single time. The genes are TRBV6-5 and TRBJ1-5; D call uncertain. The CDR3 is 12 amino acids. Germline V gene lookup returns CDR1 MNHEY and CDR2 SVGAGI. V was shortened by 8 bases and J by 5 bases, with 10 bases between the two germline ends. CDR3 sequence (DNA): TGTGCCAGCGGCTTGAGGGATCAGCCCCAGCATTTT. It specifies CASGLRDQPQHF.

The chain uses TRBV18 and TRBJ1-1; 8 bases line up with TRBD1. V trimming: 2 bases; J trimming: 4 bases; junction bases outside the gene matches: 3. This CDR3 has 14 amino acids. The germline V gene has CDR1 KGHSH and CDR2 LQKENI. The CDR3 loop reads CASSPAGGITEAFF. In nucleotides, the CDR3 is TGTGCCAGCTCACCAGCAGGGGGCATCACTGAAGCTTTCTTT. Full variable domain (missing parts from reference TRBV18 and TRBJ1-1): NAGVMQNPRHLVRRRGQEARLRCSPMKGHSHVYWYRQLPEEGLKFMVYLQKENIIDESGMPKERFSAEFPKEGPSILRIQQVVRGDSAAYFCASSPAGGITEAFFGQGTRLTVV.

The chain is built from TRBV7-3 and TRBJ2-1, with D possibly being TRBD2 (5 bases). CDR3 length: 15 amino acids. Germline V gene data show CDR1 as SGHTA and CDR2 as FQGTGA. V lost 1 base and J lost 0, with 7 bases in between. This chain's CDR3 is CASSLKGSSYNEQFF. For the CDR3, the DNA is TGTGCCAGCAGCTTAAAAGGGAGCTCCTACAATGAGCAGTTCTTC.